The entry below describes one TCR beta chain. This clone was counted many times. Base quality data are lacking; no much larger clone is found one base away. The data originate from a study of blood T cell repertoires in acute mononucleosis (dated by TCRdb to the early 2020s). Some background on the complete study: To capture the primary response, acute-phase samples were obtained within 2 weeks of when symptoms began. During acute infection, mean YVL-BR-specific and GLC-BM-specific cells made up about 2.1% and 1.1% of blood CD8 T cells. A mean blood EBV load of roughly 4 log10 genome copies per million B cells was observed during acute infection, and a mean blood EBV load of approximately 2.5 was observed at convalescence. Study-level results and caveats: For BRLF1 (YVL-BR), TCRalpha CDR3 motifs played a dominant role and TCRbeta a minimal role in TCR repertoire selection. With only a few donors in the cohort, group averages were based on very few individuals. Just 7.5% to 9% of the unique acute clonotypes remained in convalescence, but these persisting clonotypes accounted for most of the response, and new, diverse de novo clonotypes seemingly replaced the other acute clonotypes. Because only a fraction of each donor's blood was analyzed, sampling error might partly explain the low overlap between acute and convalescent clonotypes.

Trimming removed 4 bases from V and 0 bases from J, leaving 5 bases between the germline ends. The CDR3, cysteine through phenylalanine, is 13 amino acids long. Kept here is only the CDR3 DNA, which spans 39 bases and is read in frame from base 1. CDR1 is given as LNHDA and CDR2 as SQIVND, both from the germline V gene (reference sequence). This specimen's time point label, interpreted: acute infectious mononucleosis, at clinical presentation within 2 weeks of symptom onset (visit 1). The study tracked CD8 T cell responses to two immunodominant EBV epitopes, BRLF1 109 (YVL-BR) and BMLF1 280 (GLC-BM), over primary infection. Primary EBV infection was taken to be indicated by a positive serum heterophile antibody test and EBV viral capsid antigen-specific IgM. Total CD8 T cells were first enriched from PBMCs by magnetic positive selection (MACS). A FACSAria III was used to sort live CD3+ CD8+ tetramer+ cells to a purity above 95%. Cells were sorted with a PE-conjugated tetramer loaded with the BRLF1 109-117 peptide. At both acute infection and convalescence, EBV epitope-specific CD8 T cells were tetramer-sorted, and the TCR repertoires of those cells were deep-sequenced directly ex vivo. Donors were three people aged roughly 18 to 30 with clinical acute infectious mononucleosis and laboratory evidence of primary EBV infection. Heparinized peripheral blood was drawn at clinical presentation with mononucleosis symptoms and again about 6 months later. Ficoll-Paque density gradient centrifugation was used to isolate PBMCs.

Total RNA from at least 8,000 sorted tetramer+ CD8 T cells was reverse transcribed into cDNA for TCR profiling. CDR3 regions were amplified by PCR with primers annealing to V and J regions, adding unique molecular identifiers to track templates. Profiling of the TCRalpha and TCRbeta chains was done on the immunoSEQ platform, including the sequencing and error-correction standards of that platform. On the authors' methods: Clonal copy numbers were corrected for sequencing and PCR errors, and IMGT conventions were followed to define CDR3s. Only productive rearrangements were analyzed, using immunoSEQ Analyzer versions 2.0 and 3.0, with gene-pairing frequencies processed further in Microsoft Excel. Circos plots were used to display V-J pairings, and MEME together with a custom motifSearch program was used to find CDR3 motifs. The OLGA algorithm was used to calculate the probability of generation of TCR sequences. Clonotypes seen at both visits were called persistent; those seen only acutely were nonpersistent; those seen only at convalescence were de novo. An amino acid clonotype used by more than one donor was defined as a public TCR. This is the immuneACCESS table as TCRdb keeps it, with only in-frame sequences that have V and J called. A part of the clones is gone; compared with another copy, unresolved V genes explain less than half, and the rest is unexplained. V and J calls and clone size are copied from that table; D and trimming were computed from the DNA. Within this sample are 6,000 to 9,000 clones, with 25% to 30% of them counted one time only. The ten largest clones represent 28% of the sample.

The chain is encoded by TRBV19 joined to TRBJ2-3; no D gene is confidently identified. This TCR was sampled from a woman younger than 35 with infectious mononucleosis caused by EBV. The specimen was EBV YVL epitope tetramer+ CD8+ T cells sorted from PBMCs, collected during acute infectious mononucleosis. This specimen's cell subset or site label, per the study, means: CD8 T cells binding a tetramer with EBV BRLF1 109-117 peptide (YVL-BR). The CDR3 sequence is CASSTLSTDTQYF. DNA sequence: TGTGCCAGTAGTACCCTGAGCACAGATACGCAGTATTTT.